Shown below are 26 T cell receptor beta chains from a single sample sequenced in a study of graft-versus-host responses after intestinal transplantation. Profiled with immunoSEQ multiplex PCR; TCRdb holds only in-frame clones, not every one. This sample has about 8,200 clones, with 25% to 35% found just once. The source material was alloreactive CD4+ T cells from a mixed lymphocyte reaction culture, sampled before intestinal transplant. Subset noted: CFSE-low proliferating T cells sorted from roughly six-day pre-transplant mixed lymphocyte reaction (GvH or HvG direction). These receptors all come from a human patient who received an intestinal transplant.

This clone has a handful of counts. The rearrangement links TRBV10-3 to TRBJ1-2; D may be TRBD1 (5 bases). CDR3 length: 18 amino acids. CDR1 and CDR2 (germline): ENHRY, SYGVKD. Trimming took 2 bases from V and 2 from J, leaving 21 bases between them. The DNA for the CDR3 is TGTGCCATCAGTGAGACTACTGGATCAGGTCAGGGCAACTATGGCTACACCTTC. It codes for CAISETTGSGQGNYGYTF.

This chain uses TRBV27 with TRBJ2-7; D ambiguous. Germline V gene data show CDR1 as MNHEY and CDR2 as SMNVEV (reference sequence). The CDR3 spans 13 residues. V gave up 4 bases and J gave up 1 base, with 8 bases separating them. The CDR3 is CASSSLLSYEQYF. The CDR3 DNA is TGTGCCAGCAGTTCCCTCCTATCCTACGAGCAGTACTTC.

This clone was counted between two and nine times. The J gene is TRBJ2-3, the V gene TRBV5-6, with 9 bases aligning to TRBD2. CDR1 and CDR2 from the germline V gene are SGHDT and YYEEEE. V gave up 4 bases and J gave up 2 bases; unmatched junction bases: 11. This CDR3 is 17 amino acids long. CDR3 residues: CASSLRLAENPTDTQYF. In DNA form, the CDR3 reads TGTGCCAGCAGCCTGAGACTAGCGGAAAATCCCACAGATACGCAGTATTTT.

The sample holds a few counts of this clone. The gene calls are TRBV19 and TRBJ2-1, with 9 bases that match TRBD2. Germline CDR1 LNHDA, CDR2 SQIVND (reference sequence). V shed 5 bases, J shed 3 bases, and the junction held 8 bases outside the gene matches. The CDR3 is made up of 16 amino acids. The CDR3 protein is CASSQFAGGYYNEQFF. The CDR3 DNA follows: TGTGCCAGTAGTCAGTTTGCGGGGGGGTACTACAATGAGCAGTTCTTC. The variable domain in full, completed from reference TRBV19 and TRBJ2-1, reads DGGITQSPKYLFRKEGQNVTLSCEQNLNHDAMYWYRQDPGQGLRLIYYSQIVNDFQKGDIAEGYSVSREKKESFPLTVTSAQKNPTAFYLCASSQFAGGYYNEQFFGPGTRLTVL.

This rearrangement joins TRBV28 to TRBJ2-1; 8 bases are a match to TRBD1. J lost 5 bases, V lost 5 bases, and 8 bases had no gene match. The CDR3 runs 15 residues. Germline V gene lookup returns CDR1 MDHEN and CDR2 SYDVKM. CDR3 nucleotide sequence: TGTGCCAGCAGTCTCCCGTACAGGGGGAACAATGAGCAGTTCTTC. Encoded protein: CASSLPYRGNNEQFF. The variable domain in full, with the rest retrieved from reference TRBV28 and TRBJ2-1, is DVKVTQSSRYLVKRTGEKVFLECVQDMDHENMFWYRQDPGLGLRLIYFSYDVKMKEKGDIPEGYSVSREKKERFSLILESASTNQTSMYLCASSLPYRGNNEQFFGPGTRLTVL.

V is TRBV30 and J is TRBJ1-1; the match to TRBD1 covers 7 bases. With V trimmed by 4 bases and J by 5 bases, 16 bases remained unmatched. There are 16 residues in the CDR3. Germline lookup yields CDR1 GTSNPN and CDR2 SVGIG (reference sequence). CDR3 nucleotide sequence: TGTGCCTGGACTCTCGGGACAGCTCTTAGTCGGACTGAAGCTTTCTTT. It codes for CAWTLGTALSRTEAFF.

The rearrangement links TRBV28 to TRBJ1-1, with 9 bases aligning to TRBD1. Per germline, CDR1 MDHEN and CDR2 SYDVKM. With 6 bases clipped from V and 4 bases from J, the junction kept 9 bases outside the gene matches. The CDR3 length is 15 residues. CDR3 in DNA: TGTGCCAGCAGGTCACAGGGGGCGCGAGGCACTGAAGCTTTCTTT. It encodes CASRSQGARGTEAFF.

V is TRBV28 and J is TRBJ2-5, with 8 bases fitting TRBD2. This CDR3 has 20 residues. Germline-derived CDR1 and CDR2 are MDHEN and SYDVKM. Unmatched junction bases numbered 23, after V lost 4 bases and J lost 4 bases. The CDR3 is CASSSDVAGKREQIRETQYF. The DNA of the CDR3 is TGTGCCAGCAGTTCCGACGTAGCGGGAAAACGTGAACAGATCCGAGAGACCCAGTACTTC. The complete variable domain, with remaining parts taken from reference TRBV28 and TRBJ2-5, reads DVKVTQSSRYLVKRTGEKVFLECVQDMDHENMFWYRQDPGLGLRLIYFSYDVKMKEKGDIPEGYSVSREKKERFSLILESASTNQTSMYLCASSSDVAGKREQIRETQYFGPGTRLLVL.

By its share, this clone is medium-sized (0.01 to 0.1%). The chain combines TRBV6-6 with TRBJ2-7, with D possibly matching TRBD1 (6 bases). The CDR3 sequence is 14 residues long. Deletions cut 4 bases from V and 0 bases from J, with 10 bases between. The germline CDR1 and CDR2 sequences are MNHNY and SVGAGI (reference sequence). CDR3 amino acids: CASSWAGVSYEQYF. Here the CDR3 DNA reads TGTGCCAGCAGTTGGGCAGGGGTCTCCTACGAGCAGTACTTC.

The CDR3: CASSELYRFQFF. CDR3 bases: TGTGCCAGCAGTGAACTTTATCGGTTCCAGTTCTTC. The chain links TRBV28 to TRBJ2-1; D ambiguous. V dropped 5 bases and J dropped 13 bases, with 15 bases sitting between them. Germline loops: CDR1 MDHEN, CDR2 SYDVKM. The CDR3 loop spans 12 amino acids. The full variable domain, its missing parts supplied by reference TRBV28 and TRBJ2-1, is DVKVTQSSRYLVKRTGEKVFLECVQDMDHENMFWYRQDPGLGLRLIYFSYDVKMKEKGDIPEGYSVSREKKERFSLILESASTNQTSMYLCASSELYRFQFFGPGTRLTVL.

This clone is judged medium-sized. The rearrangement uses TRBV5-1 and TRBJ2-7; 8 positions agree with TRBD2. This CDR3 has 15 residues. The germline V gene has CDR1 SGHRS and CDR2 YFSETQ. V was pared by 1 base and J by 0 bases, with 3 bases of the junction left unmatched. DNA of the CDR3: TGCGCCAGCAGCTTGAGACTAGCGTCCTCCTACGAGCAGTACTTC. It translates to CASSLRLASSYEQYF. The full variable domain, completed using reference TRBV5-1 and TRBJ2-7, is KAGVTQTPRYLIKTRGQQVTLSCSPISGHRSVSWYQQTPGQGLQFLFEYFSETQRNKGNFPGRFSGRQFSNSRSEMNVSTLELGDSALYLCASSLRLASSYEQYFGPGTRLTVT.

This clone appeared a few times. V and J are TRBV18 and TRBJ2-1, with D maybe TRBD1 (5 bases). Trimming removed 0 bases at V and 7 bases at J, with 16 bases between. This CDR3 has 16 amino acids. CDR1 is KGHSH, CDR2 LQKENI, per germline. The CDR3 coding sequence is TGTGCCAGCTCACCACCCAGGGCGGTCGGTAGGAATGAGCAGTTCTTC. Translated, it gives CASSPPRAVGRNEQFF.

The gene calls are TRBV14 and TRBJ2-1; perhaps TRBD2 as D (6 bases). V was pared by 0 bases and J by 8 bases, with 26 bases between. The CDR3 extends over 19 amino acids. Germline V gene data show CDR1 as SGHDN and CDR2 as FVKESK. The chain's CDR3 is CASSQEGPNRREKADEQFF. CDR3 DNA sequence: TGTGCCAGCAGCCAAGAGGGGCCAAATAGACGGGAGAAGGCCGATGAGCAGTTCTTC.

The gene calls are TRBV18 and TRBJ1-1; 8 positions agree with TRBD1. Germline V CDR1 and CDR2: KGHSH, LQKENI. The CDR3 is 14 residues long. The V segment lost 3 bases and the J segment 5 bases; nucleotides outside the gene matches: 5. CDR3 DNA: TGTGCCAGCTCACCTGCGACAGGGGAGACTGAAGCTTTCTTT. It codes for CASSPATGETEAFF. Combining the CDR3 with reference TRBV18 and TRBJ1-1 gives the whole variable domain NAGVMQNPRHLVRRRGQEARLRCSPMKGHSHVYWYRQLPEEGLKFMVYLQKENIIDESGMPKERFSAEFPKEGPSILRIQQVVRGDSAAYFCASSPATGETEAFFGQGTRLTVV.

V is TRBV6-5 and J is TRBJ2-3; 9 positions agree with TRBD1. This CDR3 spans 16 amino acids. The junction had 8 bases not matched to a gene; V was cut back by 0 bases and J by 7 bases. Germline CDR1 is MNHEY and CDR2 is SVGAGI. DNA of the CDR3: TGTGCCAGCAGTTACTCGGCTTCCGGGACAGGGTATACGCAGTATTTT. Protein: CASSYSASGTGYTQYF.

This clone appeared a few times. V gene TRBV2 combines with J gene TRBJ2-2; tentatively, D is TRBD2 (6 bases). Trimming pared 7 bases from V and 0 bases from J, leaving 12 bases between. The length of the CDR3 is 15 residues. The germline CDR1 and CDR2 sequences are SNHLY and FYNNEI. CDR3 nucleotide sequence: TGTGCCAGCACCACGGAGGGCCCGAACACCGGGGAGCTGTTTTTT. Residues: CASTTEGPNTGELFF.

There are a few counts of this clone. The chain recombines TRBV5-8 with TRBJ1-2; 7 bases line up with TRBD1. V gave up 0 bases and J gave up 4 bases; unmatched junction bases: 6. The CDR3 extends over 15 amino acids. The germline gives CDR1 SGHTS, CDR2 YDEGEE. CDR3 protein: CASSLGATGVYGYTF. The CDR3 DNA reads TGTGCCAGCAGCTTGGGTGCCACAGGGGTCTATGGCTACACCTTC.

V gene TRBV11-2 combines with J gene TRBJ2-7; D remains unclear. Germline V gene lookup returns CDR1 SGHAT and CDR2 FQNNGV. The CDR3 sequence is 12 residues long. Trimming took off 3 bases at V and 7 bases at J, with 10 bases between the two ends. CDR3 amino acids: CASSFRDSEQYF. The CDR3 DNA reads TGTGCCAGCAGCTTCCGTGACTCTGAGCAGTACTTC.

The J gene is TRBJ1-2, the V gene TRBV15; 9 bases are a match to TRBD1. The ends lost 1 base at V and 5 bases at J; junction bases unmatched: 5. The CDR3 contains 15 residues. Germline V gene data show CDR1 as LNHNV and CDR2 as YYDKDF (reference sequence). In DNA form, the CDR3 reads TGTGCCACCAGCAGAGGTGCACAGGGGGCATATGGCTACACCTTC. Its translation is CATSRGAQGAYGYTF.

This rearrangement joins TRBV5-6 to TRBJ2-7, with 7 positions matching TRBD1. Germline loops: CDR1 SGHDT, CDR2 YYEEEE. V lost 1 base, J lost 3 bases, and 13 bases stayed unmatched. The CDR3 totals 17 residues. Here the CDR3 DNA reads TGTGCCAGCAGCTTGAGGCGGTCGGGCAGGGGGAACTACGAGCAGTACTTC. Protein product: CASSLRRSGRGNYEQYF. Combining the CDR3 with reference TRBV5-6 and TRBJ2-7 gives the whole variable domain DAGVTQSPTHLIKTRGQQVTLRCSPKSGHDTVSWYQQALGQGPQFIFQYYEEEERQRGNFPDRFSGHQFPNYSSELNVNALLLGDSALYLCASSLRRSGRGNYEQYFGPGTRLTVT.

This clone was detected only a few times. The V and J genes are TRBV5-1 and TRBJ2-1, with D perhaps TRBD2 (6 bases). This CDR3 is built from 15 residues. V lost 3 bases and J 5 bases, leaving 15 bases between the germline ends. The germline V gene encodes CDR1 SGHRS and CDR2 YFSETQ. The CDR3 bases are TGCGCCAGCAGCTGGGGTGGGGGGAGAGACAATGAGCAGTTCTTC. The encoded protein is CASSWGGGRDNEQFF.

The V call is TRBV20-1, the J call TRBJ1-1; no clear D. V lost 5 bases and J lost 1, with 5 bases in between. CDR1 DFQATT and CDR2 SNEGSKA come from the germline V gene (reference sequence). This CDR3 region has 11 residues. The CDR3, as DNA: TGCAGTGCTCACAGGAACACTGAAGCTTTCTTT. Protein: CSAHRNTEAFF.

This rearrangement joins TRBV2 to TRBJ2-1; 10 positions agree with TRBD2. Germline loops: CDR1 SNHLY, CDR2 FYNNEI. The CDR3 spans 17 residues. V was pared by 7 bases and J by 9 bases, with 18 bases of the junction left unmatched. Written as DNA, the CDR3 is TGTGCCAGCAAAGAGGTGATCCAGCGGGGGGGCCATGGTGAGCAGTTCTTC. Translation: CASKEVIQRGGHGEQFF.

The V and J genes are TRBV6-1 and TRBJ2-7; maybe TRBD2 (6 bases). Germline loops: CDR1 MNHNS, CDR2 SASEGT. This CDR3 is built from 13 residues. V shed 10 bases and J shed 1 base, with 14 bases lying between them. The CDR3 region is CATRLDYSYEQYF. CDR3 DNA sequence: TGTGCCACCCGACTAGACTATTCCTACGAGCAGTACTTC.

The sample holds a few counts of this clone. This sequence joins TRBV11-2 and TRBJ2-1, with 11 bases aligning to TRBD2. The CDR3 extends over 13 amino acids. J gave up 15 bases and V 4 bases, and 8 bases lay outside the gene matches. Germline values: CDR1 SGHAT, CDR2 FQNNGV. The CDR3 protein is CASSSQLAGEMFF. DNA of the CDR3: TGTGCCAGCAGCTCCCAACTAGCGGGAGAGATGTTCTTC.

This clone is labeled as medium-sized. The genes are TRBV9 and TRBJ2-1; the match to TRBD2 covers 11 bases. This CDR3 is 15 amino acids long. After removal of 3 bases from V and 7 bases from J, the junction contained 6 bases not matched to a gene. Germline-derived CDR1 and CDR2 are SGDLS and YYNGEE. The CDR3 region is CASSGTSGRGNEQFF. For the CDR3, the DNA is TGTGCCAGCAGCGGGACTAGCGGGCGCGGTAATGAGCAGTTCTTC.